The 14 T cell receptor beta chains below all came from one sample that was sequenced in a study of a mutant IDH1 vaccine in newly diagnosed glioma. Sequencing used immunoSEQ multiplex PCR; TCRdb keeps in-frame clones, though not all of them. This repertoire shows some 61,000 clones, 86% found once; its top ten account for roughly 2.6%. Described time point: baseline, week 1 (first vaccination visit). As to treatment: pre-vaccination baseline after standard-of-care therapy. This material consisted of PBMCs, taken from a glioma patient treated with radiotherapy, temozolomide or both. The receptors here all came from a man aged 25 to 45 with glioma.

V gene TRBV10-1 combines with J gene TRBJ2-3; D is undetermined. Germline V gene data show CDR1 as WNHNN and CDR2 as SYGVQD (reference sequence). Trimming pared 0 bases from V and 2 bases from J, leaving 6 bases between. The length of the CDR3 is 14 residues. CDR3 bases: TGCGCCAGCAGTGAGTCACGGAACACAGATACGCAGTATTTT. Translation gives CASSESRNTDTQYF.

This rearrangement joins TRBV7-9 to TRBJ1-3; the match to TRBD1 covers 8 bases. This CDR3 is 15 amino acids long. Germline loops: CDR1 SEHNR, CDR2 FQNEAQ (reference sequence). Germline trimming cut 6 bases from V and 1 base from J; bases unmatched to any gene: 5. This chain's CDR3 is CASSEQGVSGNTIYF. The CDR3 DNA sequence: TGTGCCAGCAGTGAACAGGGGGTATCTGGAAACACCATATATTTT. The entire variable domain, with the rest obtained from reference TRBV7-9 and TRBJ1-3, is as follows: DTGVSQNPRHKITKRGQNVTFRCDPISEHNRLYWYRQTLGQGPEFLTYFQNEAQLEKSRLLSDRFSAERPKGSFSTLEIQRTEQGDSAMYLCASSEQGVSGNTIYFGEGSWLTVV.

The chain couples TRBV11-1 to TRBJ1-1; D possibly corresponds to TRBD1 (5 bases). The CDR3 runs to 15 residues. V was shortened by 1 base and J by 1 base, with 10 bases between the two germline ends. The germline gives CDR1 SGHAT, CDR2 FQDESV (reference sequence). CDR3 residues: CASSLDDRWNTEAFF. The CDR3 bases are TGTGCCAGCAGCTTAGATGACAGATGGAACACTGAAGCTTTCTTT.

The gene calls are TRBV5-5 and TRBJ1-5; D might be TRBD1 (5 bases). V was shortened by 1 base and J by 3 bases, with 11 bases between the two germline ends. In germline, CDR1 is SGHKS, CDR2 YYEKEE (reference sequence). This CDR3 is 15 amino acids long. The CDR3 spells CASSLWGGYNQPQHF. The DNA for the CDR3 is TGTGCCAGCAGCTTGTGGGGGGGATACAATCAGCCCCAGCATTTT.

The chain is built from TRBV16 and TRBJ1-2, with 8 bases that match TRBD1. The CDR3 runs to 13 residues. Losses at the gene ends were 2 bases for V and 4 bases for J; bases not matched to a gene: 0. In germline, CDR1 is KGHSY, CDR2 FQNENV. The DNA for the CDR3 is TGTGCCAGCAGCCAACAGGGGGCCTATGGCTACACCTTC. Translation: CASSQQGAYGYTF.

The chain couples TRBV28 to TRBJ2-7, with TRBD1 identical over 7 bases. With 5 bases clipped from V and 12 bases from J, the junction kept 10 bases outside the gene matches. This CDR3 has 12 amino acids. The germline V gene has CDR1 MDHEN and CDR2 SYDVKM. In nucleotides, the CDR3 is TGTGCCAGCAGTCCGGAAAACAGGGGACCGTACTTC. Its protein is CASSPENRGPYF.

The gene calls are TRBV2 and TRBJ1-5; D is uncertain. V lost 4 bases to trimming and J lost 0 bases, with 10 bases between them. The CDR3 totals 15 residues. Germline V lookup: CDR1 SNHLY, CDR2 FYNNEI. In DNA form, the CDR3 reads TGTGCCAGCAGTGCTGAAGCGGTTAGCAATCAGCCCCAGCATTTT. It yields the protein CASSAEAVSNQPQHF.

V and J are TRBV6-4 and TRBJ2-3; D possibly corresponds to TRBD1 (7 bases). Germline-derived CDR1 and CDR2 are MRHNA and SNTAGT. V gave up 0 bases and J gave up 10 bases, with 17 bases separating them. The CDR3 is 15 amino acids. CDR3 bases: TGTGCCAGCAGTGACTCTCAGGGGGGCGTGGGGCCGCAGTATTTT. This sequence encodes CASSDSQGGVGPQYF.

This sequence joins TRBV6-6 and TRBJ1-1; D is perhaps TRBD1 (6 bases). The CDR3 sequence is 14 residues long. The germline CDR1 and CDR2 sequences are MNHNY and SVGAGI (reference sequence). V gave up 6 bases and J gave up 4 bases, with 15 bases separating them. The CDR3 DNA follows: TGTGCCAGCAGAGTAGGGGGGGTAGGCACTGAAGCTTTCTTT. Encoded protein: CASRVGGVGTEAFF.

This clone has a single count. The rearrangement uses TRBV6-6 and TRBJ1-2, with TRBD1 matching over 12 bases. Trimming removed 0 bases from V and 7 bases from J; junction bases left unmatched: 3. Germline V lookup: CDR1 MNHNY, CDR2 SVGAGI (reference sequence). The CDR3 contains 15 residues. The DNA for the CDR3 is TGTGCCAGCAGTTACTCCGGGACAGGGGGCATTGGCTACACCTTC. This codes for CASSYSGTGGIGYTF.

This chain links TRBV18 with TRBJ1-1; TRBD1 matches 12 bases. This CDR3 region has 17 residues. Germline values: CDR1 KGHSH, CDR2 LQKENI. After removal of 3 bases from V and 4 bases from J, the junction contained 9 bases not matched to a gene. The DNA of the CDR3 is TGTGCCAGCTCACCCGGGACAGGGGGCGTCGATGGCACTGAAGCTTTCTTT. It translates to CASSPGTGGVDGTEAFF.

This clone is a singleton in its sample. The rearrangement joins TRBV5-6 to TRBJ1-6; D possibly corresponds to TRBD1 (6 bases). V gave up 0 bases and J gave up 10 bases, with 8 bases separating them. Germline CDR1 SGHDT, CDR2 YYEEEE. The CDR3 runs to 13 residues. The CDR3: CASSLAGGSPLHF. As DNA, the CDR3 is TGTGCCAGCAGCTTGGCCGGGGGCTCACCCCTCCACTTT.

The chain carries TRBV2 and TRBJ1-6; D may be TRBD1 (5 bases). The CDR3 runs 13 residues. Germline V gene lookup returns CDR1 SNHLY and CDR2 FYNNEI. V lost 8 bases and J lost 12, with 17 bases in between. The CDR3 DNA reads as TGTGCCAGCCTTGGGACGTTGGGAAGACCCCTCCACTTT. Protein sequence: CASLGTLGRPLHF.

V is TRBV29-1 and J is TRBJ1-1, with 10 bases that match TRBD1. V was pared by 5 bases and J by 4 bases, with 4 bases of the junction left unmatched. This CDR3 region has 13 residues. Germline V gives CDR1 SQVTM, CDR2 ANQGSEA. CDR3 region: CSVRTGGSTEAFF. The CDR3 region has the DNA TGCAGCGTTCGGACAGGGGGAAGCACTGAAGCTTTCTTT.